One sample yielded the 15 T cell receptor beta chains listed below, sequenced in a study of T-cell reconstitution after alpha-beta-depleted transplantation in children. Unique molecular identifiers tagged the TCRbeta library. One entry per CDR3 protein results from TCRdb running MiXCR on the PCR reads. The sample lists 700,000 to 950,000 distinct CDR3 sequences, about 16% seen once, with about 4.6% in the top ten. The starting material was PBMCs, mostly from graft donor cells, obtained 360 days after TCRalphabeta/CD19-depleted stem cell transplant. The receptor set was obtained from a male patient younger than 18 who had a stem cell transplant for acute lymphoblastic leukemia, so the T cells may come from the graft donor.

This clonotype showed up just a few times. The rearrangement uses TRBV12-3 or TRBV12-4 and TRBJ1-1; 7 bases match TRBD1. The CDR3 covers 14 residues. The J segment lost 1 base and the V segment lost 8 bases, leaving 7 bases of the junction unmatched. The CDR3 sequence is CASQPDRANTEAFF. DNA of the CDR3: TGTGCCAGCCAGCCTGACAGGGCGAACACTGAAGCTTTCTTT.

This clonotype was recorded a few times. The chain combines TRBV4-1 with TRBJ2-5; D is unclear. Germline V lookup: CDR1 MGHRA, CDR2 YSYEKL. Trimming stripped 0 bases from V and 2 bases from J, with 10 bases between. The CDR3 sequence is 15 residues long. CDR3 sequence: CASSQDGSRQETQYF. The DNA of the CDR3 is TGCGCCAGCAGCCAAGACGGAAGCAGACAAGAGACCCAGTACTTC.

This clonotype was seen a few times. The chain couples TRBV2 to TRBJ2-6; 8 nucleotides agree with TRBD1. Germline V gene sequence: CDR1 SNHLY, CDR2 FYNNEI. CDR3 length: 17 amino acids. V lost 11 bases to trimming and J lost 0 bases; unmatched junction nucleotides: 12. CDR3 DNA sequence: TGTGCCTGTCAAGACAGGGGTGGGGCCTCTGGGGCCAACGTCCTGACTTTC. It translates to CACQDRGGASGANVLTF.

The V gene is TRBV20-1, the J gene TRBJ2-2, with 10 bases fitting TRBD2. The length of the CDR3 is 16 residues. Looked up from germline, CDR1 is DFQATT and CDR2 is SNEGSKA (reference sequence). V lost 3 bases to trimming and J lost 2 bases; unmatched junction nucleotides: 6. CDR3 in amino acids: CSARSRTSGNTGELFF. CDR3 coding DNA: TGCAGTGCTAGGAGCCGGACTAGCGGAAACACCGGGGAGCTGTTTTTT.

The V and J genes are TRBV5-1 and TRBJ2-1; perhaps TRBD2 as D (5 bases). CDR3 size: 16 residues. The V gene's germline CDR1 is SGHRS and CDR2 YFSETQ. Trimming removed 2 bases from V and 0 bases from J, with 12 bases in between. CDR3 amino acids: CASSFKRPFSYNEQFF. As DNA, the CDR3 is TGCGCCAGCAGCTTCAAGCGGCCCTTCTCCTACAATGAGCAGTTCTTC.

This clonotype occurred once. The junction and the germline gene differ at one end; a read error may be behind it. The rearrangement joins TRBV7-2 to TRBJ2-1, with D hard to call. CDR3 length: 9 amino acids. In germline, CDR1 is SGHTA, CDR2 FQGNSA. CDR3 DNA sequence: TGTGCCAGCAGCTTGGTCCTCGACTTC. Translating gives CASSLVLDF.

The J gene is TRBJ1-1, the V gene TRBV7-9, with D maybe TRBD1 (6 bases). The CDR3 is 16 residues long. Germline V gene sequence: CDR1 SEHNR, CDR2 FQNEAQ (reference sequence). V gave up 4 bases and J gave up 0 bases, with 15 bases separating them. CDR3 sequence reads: CASSYPGGGLNTEAFF. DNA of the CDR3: TGTGCCAGCAGCTACCCCGGGGGCGGTTTGAACACTGAAGCTTTCTTT.

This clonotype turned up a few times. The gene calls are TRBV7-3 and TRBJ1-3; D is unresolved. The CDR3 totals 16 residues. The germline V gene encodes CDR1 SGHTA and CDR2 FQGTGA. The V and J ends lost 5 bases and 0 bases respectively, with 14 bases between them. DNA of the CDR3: TGTGCCAGCAGCCTCGGTCAGACGGGCTCTGGAAACACCATATATTTT. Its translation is CASSLGQTGSGNTIYF.

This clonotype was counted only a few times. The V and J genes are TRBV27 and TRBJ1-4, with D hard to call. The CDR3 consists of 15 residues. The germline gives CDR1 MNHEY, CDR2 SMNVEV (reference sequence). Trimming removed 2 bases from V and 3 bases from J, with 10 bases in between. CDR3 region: CASSLVGNPNEKLFF. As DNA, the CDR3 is TGTGCCAGCAGTTTAGTGGGGAATCCTAATGAAAAACTGTTTTTT.

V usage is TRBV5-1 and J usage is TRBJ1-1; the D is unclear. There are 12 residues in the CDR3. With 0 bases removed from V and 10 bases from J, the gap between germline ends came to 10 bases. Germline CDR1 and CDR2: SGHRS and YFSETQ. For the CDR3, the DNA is TGCGCCAGCAGCTTGGAAGGGATCGGAGCTTTCTTT. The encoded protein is CASSLEGIGAFF.

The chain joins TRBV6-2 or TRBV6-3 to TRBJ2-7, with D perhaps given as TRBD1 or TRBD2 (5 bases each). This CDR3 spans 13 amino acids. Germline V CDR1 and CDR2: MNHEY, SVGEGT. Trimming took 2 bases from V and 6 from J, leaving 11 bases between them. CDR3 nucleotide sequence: TGTGCCAGCAGTTACGACGGGGCTTCCGAGCAGTACTTC. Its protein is CASSYDGASEQYF.

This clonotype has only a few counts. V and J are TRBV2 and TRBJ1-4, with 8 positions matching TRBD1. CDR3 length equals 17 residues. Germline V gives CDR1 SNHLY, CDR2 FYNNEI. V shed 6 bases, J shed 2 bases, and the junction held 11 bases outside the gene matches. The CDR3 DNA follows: TGTGCCAGCAGGATGACAGGGGTGGCGTTCACTAATGAAAAACTGTTTTTT. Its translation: CASRMTGVAFTNEKLFF.

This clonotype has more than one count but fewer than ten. In nucleotides, the CDR3 is TGTGCCAGCTCACCAGGGACAGCAAGGAGAGATACGCAGTATTTT. Protein: CASSPGTARRDTQYF. The rearrangement joins TRBV18 to TRBJ2-3, with 7 positions matching TRBD1. Losses at the gene ends were 2 bases for V and 5 bases for J; bases not matched to a gene: 7. The CDR3 loop spans 15 amino acids. Germline values: CDR1 KGHSH, CDR2 LQKENI.

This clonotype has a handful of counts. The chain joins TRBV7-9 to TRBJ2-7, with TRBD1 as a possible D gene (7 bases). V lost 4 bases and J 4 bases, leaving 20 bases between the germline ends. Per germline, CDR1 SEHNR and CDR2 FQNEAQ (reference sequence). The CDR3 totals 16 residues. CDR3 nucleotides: TGTGCCAGCAGCTCAGCGGCGGGACAGTCATTTTACGAGCAGTACTTC. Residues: CASSSAAGQSFYEQYF. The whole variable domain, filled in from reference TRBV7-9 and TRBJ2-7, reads DTGVSQNPRHKITKRGQNVTFRCDPISEHNRLYWYRQTLGQGPEFLTYFQNEAQLEKSRLLSDRFSAERPKGSFSTLEIQRTEQGDSAMYLCASSSAAGQSFYEQYFGPGTRLTVT.

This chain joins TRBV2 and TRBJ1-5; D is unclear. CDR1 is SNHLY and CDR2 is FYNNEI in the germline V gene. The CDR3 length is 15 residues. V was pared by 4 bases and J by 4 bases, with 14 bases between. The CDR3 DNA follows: TGTGCCAGCAGTGGACAAGGTTGGAAGAATCAGCCCCAGCATTTT. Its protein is CASSGQGWKNQPQHF.